These 3 T cell receptor beta chains were all obtained from the same sample, sequenced in a study of T cells after yellow fever vaccination. One entry per CDR3 protein, called by TCRdb with MiXCR from the 5' RACE reads. Counted here are about 430,000 distinct CDR3 sequences, roughly 20% occurring once; the ten biggest clones make up over 15%. Source: PBMCs, taken before the yellow fever booster vaccination. The receptors derive from a man between 18 and 29 years old who received the YFV17D yellow fever vaccine.

V and J are TRBV7-2 and TRBJ2-1, with unresolved D. V lost 4 bases to trimming and J lost 6 bases, with 10 bases between them. Germline CDR1 reads SGHTA; CDR2 reads FQGNSA. The CDR3 sequence is 13 residues long. CDR3 region: CASSSSLSNEQFF. The CDR3 DNA reads TGTGCCAGCAGCTCCTCCTTATCCAATGAGCAGTTCTTC.

This clonotype was counted only a few times. J is TRBJ2-2 and V is TRBV29-1, with 8 bases identical to TRBD2. Germline V lookup: CDR1 SQVTM, CDR2 ANQGSEA. The V and J ends lost 7 bases and 1 base, in that order; junction bases with no gene match: 8. The CDR3 runs 15 residues. The chain's CDR3 is CSGGLSGRNTGELFF. CDR3 nucleotide sequence: TGCAGCGGGGGCTTGAGCGGGAGGAACACCGGGGAGCTGTTTTTT.

The chain couples TRBV14 to TRBJ2-6; D is unclear. Deletions cut 1 base from V and 0 bases from J, with 4 bases between. The CDR3 sequence is 15 residues long. Germline values: CDR1 SGHDN, CDR2 FVKESK. CDR3 region: CASSQGRSGANVLTF. CDR3 coding DNA: TGTGCCAGCAGCCAAGGGCGCTCTGGGGCCAACGTCCTGACTTTC.